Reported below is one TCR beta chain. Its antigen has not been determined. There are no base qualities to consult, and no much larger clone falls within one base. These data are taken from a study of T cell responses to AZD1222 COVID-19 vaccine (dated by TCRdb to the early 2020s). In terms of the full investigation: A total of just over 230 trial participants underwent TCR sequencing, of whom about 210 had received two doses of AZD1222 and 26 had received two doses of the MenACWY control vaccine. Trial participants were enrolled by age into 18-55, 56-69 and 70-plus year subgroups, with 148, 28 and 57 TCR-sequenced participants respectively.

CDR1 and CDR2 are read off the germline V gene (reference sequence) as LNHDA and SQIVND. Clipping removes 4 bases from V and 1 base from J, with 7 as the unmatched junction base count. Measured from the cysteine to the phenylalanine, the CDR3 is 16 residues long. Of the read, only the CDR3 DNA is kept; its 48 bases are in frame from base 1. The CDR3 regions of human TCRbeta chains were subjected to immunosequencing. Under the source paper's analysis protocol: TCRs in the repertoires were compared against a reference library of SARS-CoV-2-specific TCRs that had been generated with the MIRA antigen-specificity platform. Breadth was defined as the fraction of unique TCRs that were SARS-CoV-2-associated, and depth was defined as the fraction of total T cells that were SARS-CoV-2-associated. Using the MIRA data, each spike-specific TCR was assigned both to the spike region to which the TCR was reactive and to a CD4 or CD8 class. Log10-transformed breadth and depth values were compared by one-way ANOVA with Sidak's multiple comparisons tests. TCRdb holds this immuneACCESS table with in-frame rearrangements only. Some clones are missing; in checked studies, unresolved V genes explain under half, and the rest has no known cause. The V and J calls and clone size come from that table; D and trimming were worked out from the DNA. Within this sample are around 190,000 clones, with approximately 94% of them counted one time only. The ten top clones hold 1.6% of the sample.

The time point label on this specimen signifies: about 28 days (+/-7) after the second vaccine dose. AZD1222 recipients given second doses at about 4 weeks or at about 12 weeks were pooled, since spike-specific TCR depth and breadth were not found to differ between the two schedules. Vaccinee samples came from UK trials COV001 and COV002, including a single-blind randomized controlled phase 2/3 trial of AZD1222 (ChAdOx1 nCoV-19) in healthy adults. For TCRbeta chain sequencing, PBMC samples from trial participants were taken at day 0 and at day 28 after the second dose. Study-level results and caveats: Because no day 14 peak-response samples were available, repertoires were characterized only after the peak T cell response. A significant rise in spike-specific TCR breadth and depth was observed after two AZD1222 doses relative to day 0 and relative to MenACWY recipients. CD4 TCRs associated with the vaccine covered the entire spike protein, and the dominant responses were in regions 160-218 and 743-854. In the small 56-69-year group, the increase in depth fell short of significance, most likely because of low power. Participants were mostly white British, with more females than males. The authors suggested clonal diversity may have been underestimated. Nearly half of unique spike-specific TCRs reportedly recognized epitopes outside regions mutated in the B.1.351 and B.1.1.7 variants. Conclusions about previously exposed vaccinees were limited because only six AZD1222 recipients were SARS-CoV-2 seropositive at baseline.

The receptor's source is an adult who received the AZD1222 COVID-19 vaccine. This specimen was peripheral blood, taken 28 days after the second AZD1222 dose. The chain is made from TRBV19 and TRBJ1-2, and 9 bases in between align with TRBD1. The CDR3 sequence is CASSTLGQGNNYGYTF. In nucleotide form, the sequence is TGTGCCAGTAGTACTCTCGGACAGGGGAATAACTATGGCTACACCTTC.